Each of the 17 T cell receptor beta chains below was sequenced from the same sample in a study of blood T cells in healthy people across ages. A J-beta primer mix and a sample-barcoded 5' primer were used in a second PCR of about 7 to 12 cycles. TCRdb re-analysed the 5' RACE reads in MiXCR, keeping a single row per CDR3 protein. The table lists roughly 800,000 distinct CDR3 sequences, more than 45% of them singletons, with roughly 22% in the top ten. The specimen sequenced was blood. Every receptor here comes from a young man in good health.

This chain connects TRBV25-1 to TRBJ2-1; no clear D gene. The V and J ends lost 1 base and 10 bases respectively, with 14 bases between them. Germline CDR1 and CDR2: MGHDK and SYGVNS. This CDR3 has 14 residues. In DNA, the CDR3 is TGTGCCAGCAGTGAATTCTTAGTACTGGGGGAGCAGTTCTTC. Its protein product is CASSEFLVLGEQFF.

This rearrangement joins TRBV9 to TRBJ2-1, with 9 positions matching TRBD1. The CDR3 runs 15 residues. Germline V CDR1 and CDR2: SGDLS, YYNGEE. The junction had 9 bases not matched to a gene; V was cut back by 3 bases and J by 8 bases. DNA of the CDR3: TGTGCCAGCAGCGCGGGACAGGGTGCCCGTTATGAGCAGTTCTTC. Encoded protein: CASSAGQGARYEQFF.

The chain links TRBV5-1 to TRBJ2-5; D unresolved. This CDR3 has 14 residues. The ends were cut back, 0 bases at V and 5 bases at J, with 11 bases in the middle. Germline assignment: CDR1 SGHRS and CDR2 YFSETQ. The CDR3 protein is CASSLGGSRETQYF. The CDR3 DNA is TGCGCCAGCAGCTTGGGTGGTAGCCGGGAGACCCAGTACTTC.

The table lists this clonotype with a count of one. The junction differs from germline at one of its ends, possibly a read error. The V gene is TRBV4-2, the J gene TRBJ2-4; 8 bases are shared with TRBD1. Judging by the DNA end, TRBJ2-7 fits better; the J call may be wrong. The CDR3 consists of 14 residues. In germline, CDR1 is LGHNA, CDR2 YNFKEQ. The CDR3 nucleotides read TGTGCCGGCAGCCTACAGGGGGAAAGGGGCGAGCAGTACTTC. Translating it yields CAGSLQGERGEQYF.

Concerning this clonotype itself: The junction departs from the called germline gene at one end, perhaps through a read error. The chain has TRBV13 and TRBJ2-5, with no clear D. Germline V gene sequence: CDR1 PRHDT, CDR2 FYEKMQ (reference sequence). The CDR3 loop spans 14 amino acids. The CDR3, as DNA: TGCGCCAGCAGCTTCCAGAGCAAGGCAGAGACCCAGTACTTC. Its protein is CASSFQSKAETQYF.

A note on this clonotype: One base away lies a much larger clone, so this may be a sequencing read error. The chain recombines TRBV7-2 with TRBJ2-3; D is uncertain. V lost 5 bases, J lost 2 bases, and 8 bases lay in between. This CDR3 has 13 amino acids. Germline V gene lookup returns CDR1 SGHTA and CDR2 FQGNSA. CDR3 amino acids: CASSMAFTDTQYF. Written as DNA, the CDR3 is TGTGCCAGCAGCATGGCTTTCACAGATACGCAGTATTTT.

This clonotype was found many times. V gene TRBV29-1 combines with J gene TRBJ2-5, with D perhaps TRBD1 (5 bases). The V gene lost 7 bases and the J gene lost 1 base, with 13 bases spanning the gap. Germline CDR1 SQVTM, CDR2 ANQGSEA. The CDR3 is 13 residues long. In DNA, the CDR3 is TGCAGCGCCCGTAGCAGGGTCCAAGAGACCCAGTACTTC. Translation gives CSARSRVQETQYF.

The V call is TRBV9, the J call TRBJ2-1; 7 bases agree with TRBD2. This CDR3 spans 15 amino acids. V trimming: 4 bases; J trimming: 3 bases; junction bases outside the gene matches: 7. The germline gives CDR1 SGDLS, CDR2 YYNGEE. The CDR3 DNA is TGTGCCAGCAGCTCAGGAGGGAGGGTCTACAATGAGCAGTTCTTC. This encodes CASSSGGRVYNEQFF.

The chain is built from TRBV18 and TRBJ1-5; D unresolved. V was trimmed by 2 bases and J by 1 base, leaving 3 bases between them. Germline V lookup: CDR1 KGHSH, CDR2 LQKENI. The CDR3 totals 13 residues. The DNA of the CDR3 is TGTGCCAGCTCACCAGGCAGCAATCAGCCCCAGCATTTT. Translating it yields CASSPGSNQPQHF.

V gene TRBV2 combines with J gene TRBJ2-3; D is ambiguous. Trimming removed 4 bases at V and 1 base at J, with 15 bases between. CDR1 SNHLY and CDR2 FYNNEI come from the germline V gene. The CDR3 runs 16 residues. The CDR3 is CASSGSLDRGTDTQYF. The CDR3 coding sequence is TGTGCCAGCAGTGGGTCCCTCGATCGCGGCACAGATACGCAGTATTTT.

This chain connects TRBV5-1 to TRBJ2-5; no definite D call. With 4 bases removed from V and 1 base from J, the gap between germline ends came to 14 bases. Germline V gene lookup returns CDR1 SGHRS and CDR2 YFSETQ. CDR3 length equals 15 residues. Here the CDR3 reads CASSRAILPQETQYF. The CDR3 region has the DNA TGCGCCAGCAGCCGAGCGATCCTCCCCCAAGAGACCCAGTACTTC.

The V gene is TRBV2, the J gene TRBJ1-4; D is unclear. V lost 6 bases, J lost 3 bases, and 8 bases lay in between. CDR1 is SNHLY, CDR2 FYNNEI, per germline. The CDR3 is made up of 13 amino acids. The CDR3 DNA reads as TGTGCCAGCAGACGGCAGGCTAATGAAAAACTGTTTTTT. Residues: CASRRQANEKLFF.

This clonotype was seen a handful of times. The chain carries TRBV13 and TRBJ2-3; TRBD2 aligns across 10 bases. J lost 0 bases, V lost 3 bases, and 9 bases had no gene match. The CDR3 has 18 amino acids. Germline CDR1 and CDR2: PRHDT and FYEKMQ (reference sequence). The CDR3 loop is CASSLTSGLGGSTDTQYF. The CDR3 nucleotides are TGTGCCAGCAGCTTGACTAGCGGGCTCGGGGGTAGCACAGATACGCAGTATTTT.

The J gene is TRBJ2-1, the V gene TRBV3-1; either TRBD1 or TRBD2 may supply D (5 bases each). The CDR3 runs 14 residues. The germline gives CDR1 LGHDT, CDR2 YNNKEL (reference sequence). V gave up 4 bases and J gave up 6 bases, with 13 bases separating them. The CDR3 protein is CASSPATRGNEQFF. The CDR3 DNA reads as TGTGCCAGCAGCCCCGCTACGAGGGGCAATGAGCAGTTCTTC.

The V gene is TRBV3-1, the J gene TRBJ2-1, with 8 nucleotides matching TRBD2. V dropped 5 bases and J dropped 0; count of bases not matched to a gene: 9. Germline loops: CDR1 LGHDT, CDR2 YNNKEL (reference sequence). CDR3 size: 17 residues. This chain's CDR3 is CASSWRIAGSSYNEQFF. DNA of the CDR3: TGTGCCAGCAGCTGGAGGATAGCGGGAAGCTCCTACAATGAGCAGTTCTTC.

The chain employs TRBV7-9 and TRBJ2-5, with D possibly called TRBD1 or TRBD2 (5 bases each). The germline CDR1 and CDR2 sequences are SEHNR and FQNEAQ (reference sequence). The CDR3 totals 13 residues. Deletions cut 0 bases from V and 11 bases from J, with 13 bases between. Here the CDR3 DNA reads TGTGCCAGCAGCTTAGCCCCGGGACGAGAGCAGTACTTC. Translation gives CASSLAPGREQYF.

The genes are TRBV20-1 and TRBJ2-5; D assignment may be TRBD1 or TRBD2 (7 bases each). This CDR3 contains 13 residues. V lost 8 bases to trimming and J lost 4 bases, with 17 bases between them. Germline values: CDR1 DFQATT, CDR2 SNEGSKA (reference sequence). The CDR3 reads CSPQGGVGETQYF. In DNA form, the CDR3 reads TGCAGTCCCCAGGGGGGGGTGGGAGAGACCCAGTACTTC.